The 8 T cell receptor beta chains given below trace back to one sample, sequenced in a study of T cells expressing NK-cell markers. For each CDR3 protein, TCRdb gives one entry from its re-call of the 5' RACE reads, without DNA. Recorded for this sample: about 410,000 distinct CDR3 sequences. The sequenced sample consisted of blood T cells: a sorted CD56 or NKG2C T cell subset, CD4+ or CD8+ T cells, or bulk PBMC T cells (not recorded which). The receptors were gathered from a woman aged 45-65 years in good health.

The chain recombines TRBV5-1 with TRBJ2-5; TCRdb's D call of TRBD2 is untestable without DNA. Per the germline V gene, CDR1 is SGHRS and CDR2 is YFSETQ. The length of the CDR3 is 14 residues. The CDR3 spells CASSLSGAQETQYF.

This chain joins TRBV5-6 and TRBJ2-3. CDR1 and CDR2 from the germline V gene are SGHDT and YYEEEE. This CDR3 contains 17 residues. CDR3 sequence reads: CASSLGFAVASPDTQYF.

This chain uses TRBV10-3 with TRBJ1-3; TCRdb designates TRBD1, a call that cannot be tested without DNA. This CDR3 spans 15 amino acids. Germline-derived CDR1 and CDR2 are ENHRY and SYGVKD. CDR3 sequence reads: CAISDPGGFGNTIYF.

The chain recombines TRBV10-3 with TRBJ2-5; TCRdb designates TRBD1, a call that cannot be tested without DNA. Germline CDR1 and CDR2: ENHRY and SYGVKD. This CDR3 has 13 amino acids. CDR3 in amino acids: CAIGTGKPETQYF.

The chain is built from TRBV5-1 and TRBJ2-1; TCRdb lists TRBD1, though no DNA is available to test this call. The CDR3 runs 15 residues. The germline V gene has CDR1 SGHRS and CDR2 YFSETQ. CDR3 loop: CASSLEGAGAREQFF.

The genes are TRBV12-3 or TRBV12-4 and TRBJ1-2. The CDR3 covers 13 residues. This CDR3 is CASSPGGWYGYTF.

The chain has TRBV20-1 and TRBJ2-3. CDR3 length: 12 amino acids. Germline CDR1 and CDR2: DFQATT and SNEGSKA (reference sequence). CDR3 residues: CSASWGGDTQYF.

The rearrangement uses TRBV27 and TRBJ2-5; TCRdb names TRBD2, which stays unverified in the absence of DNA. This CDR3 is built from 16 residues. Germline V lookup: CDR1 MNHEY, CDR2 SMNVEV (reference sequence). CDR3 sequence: CASSPETSGRWETQYF.